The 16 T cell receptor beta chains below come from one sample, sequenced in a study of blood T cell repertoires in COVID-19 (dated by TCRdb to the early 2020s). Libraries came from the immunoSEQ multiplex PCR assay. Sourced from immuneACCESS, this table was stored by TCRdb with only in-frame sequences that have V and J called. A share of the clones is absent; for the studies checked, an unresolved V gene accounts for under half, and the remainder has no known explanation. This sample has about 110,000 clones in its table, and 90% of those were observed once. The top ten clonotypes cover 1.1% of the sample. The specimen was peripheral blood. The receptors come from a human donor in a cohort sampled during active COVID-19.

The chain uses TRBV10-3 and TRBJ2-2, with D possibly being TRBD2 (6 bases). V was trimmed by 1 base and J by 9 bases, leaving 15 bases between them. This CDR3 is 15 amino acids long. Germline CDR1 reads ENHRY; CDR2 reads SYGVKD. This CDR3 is CAISEYPEGKRELFF. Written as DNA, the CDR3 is TGTGCCATCAGTGAGTACCCGGAGGGGAAGAGGGAGCTGTTTTTT.

The CDR3: CASSGTPGGRYEQYF. As DNA, the CDR3 is TGTGCCAGCAGCGGCACCCCCGGCGGGCGCTACGAGCAGTACTTC. The chain employs TRBV5-6 and TRBJ2-7; possible D gene TRBD2, 5 bases. Germline CDR1 reads SGHDT; CDR2 reads YYEEEE. This CDR3 is built from 15 residues. Trimming left V 4 bases short and J 3 bases short, with 17 bases between.

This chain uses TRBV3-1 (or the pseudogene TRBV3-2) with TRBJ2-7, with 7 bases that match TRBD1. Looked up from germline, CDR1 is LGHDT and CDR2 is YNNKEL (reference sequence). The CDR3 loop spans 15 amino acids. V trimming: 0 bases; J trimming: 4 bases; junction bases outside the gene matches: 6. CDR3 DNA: TGTGCCAGCAGCCAAGATGTGGGGACAGCTTACGAGCAGTACTTC. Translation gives CASSQDVGTAYEQYF.

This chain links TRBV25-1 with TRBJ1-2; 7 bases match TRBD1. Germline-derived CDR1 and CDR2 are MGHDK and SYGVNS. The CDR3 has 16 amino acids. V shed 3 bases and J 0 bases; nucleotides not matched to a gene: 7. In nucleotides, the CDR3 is TGTGCCAGCAGTGACCCTGGGACAGCCTCTAACTATGGCTACACCTTC. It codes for CASSDPGTASNYGYTF.

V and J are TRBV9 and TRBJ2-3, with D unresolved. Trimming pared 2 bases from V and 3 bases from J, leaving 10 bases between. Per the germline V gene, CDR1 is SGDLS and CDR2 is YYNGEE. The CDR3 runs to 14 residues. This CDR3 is CASSVKVGTDTQYF. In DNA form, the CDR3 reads TGTGCCAGCAGCGTCAAAGTCGGGACAGATACGCAGTATTTT.

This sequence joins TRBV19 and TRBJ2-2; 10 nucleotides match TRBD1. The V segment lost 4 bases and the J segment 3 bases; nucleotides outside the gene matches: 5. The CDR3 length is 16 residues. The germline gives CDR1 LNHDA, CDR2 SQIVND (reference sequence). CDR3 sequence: CASSRFGQGDTGELFF. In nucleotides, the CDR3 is TGTGCCAGTAGTAGGTTCGGACAGGGGGACACCGGGGAGCTGTTTTTT. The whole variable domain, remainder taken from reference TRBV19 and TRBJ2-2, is DGGITQSPKYLFRKEGQNVTLSCEQNLNHDAMYWYRQDPGQGLRLIYYSQIVNDFQKGDIAEGYSVSREKKESFPLTVTSAQKNPTAFYLCASSRFGQGDTGELFFGEGSRLTVL.

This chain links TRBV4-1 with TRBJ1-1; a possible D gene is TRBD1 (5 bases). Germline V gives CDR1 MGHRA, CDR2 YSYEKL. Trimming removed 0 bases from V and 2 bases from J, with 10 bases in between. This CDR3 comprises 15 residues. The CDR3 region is CASSQEGHRNTEAFF. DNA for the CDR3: TGCGCCAGCAGCCAAGAAGGACACCGAAACACTGAAGCTTTCTTT.

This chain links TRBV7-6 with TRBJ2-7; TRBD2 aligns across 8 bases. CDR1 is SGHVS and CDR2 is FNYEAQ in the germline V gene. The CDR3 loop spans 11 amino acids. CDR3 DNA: TGTGGAAAGGGACTAGAAAACGAGCAGTACTTC. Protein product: CGKGLENEQYF.

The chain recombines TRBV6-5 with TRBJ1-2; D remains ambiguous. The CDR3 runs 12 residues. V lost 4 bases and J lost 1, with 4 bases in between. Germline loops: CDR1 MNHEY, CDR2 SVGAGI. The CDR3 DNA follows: TGTGCCAGCAGTTTCAGTAACTATGGCTACACCTTC. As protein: CASSFSNYGYTF.

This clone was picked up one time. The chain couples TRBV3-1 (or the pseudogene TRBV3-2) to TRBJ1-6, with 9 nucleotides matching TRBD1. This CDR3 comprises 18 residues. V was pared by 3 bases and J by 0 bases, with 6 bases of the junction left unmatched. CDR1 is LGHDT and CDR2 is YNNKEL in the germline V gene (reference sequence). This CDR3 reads CASSHGTGLSSYNSPLHF. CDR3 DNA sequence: TGTGCCAGCAGCCACGGGACAGGGTTGAGCTCCTATAATTCACCCCTCCACTTT.

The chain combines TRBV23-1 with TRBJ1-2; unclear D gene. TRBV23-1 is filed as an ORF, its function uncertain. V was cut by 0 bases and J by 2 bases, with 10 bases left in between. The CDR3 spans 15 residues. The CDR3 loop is CASSQSEPGNYGYTF. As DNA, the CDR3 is TGCGCCAGCAGTCAATCGGAGCCGGGGAACTATGGCTACACCTTC.

The CDR3: CASSTSLGLSGGELFF. CDR3 coding DNA: TGTGCCAGCAGCACCTCCCTCGGACTATCCGGCGGGGAGCTGTTTTTT. V usage is TRBV7-7 and J usage is TRBJ2-2, with D possibly being TRBD2 (6 bases). V shed 5 bases and J shed 7 bases, with 20 bases lying between them. The V gene's germline CDR1 is SSHAT and CDR2 FNYEAQ (reference sequence). The CDR3 covers 16 residues.

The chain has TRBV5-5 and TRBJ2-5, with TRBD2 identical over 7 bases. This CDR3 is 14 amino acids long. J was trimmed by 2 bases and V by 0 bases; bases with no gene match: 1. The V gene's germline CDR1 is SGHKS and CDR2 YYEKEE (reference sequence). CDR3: CASSLVGGQETQYF. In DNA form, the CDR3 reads TGTGCCAGCAGCTTGGTGGGAGGGCAAGAGACCCAGTACTTC.

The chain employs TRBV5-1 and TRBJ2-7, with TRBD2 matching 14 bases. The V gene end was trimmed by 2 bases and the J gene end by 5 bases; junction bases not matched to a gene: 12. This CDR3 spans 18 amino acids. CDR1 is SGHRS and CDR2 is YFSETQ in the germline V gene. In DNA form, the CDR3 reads TGCGCCAGCAGCTTTCCGACTAGCGGGAGGGCCTCCTTCGACGAGCAGTACTTC. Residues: CASSFPTSGRASFDEQYF.

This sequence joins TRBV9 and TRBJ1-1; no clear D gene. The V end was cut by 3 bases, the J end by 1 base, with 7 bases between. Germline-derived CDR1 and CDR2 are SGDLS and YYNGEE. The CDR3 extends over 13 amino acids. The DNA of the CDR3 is TGTGCCAGCAGCGCCCAGGCGAACACTGAAGCTTTCTTT. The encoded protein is CASSAQANTEAFF.

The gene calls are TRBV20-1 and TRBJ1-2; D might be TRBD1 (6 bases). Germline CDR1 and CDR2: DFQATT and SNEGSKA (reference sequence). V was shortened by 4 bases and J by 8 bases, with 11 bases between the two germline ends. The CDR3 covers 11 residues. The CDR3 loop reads CSATGADGYTF. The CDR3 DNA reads TGCAGTGCTACAGGGGCGGACGGCTACACCTTC.